This T cell receptor beta chain derives from a study of blood T cell repertoires in COVID-19. Study in general: From T cells, B-cell-depleted T cells, or PBMCs came the material, which was cDNA or gDNA.

Original analysis: By means of reference gene primer amplification, nucleated cell counts were estimated. Using immunoSEQ multiplex PCR, the repertoire was profiled, and TCRdb retains in-frame clones only, with some absent. The V and J calls and the clone size are those of that table, but D and trimming were determined from the DNA. The table includes roughly 140,000 clones, 70% to 85% detected once. CDR1 is SGDLS, CDR2 YYNGEE, per germline. The CDR3 spans 15 residues. Unmatched junction bases numbered 9, after V lost 3 bases and J lost 7 bases. This clone appeared a few times. The sequencing input was peripheral blood. The clonotype originates from a woman aged 45-65 years in a cohort sampled during active or convalescent COVID-19. The V call is TRBV9, the J call TRBJ2-2; TRBD1 aligns across 7 bases. CDR3 protein: CASSATGQGVGELFF. The CDR3 DNA follows: TGTGCCAGCAGCGCTACAGGGCAGGGGGTCGGGGAGCTGTTTTTT.